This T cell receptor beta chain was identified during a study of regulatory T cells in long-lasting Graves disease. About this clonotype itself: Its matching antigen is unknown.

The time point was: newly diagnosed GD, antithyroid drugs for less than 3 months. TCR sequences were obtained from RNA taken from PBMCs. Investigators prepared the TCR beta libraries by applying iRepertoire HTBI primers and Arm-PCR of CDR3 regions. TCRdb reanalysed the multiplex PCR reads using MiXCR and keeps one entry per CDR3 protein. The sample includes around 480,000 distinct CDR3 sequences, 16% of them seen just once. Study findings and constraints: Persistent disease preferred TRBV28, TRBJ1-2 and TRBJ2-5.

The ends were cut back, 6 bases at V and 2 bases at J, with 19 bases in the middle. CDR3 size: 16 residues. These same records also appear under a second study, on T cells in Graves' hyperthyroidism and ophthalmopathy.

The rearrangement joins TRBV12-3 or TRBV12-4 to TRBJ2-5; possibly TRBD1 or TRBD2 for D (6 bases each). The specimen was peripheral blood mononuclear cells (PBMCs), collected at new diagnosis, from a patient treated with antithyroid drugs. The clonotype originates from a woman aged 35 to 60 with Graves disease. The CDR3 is CASRRGPGGWQETQYF. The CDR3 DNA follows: TGTGCCAGCAGACGGGGGCCGGGCGGCTGGCAAGAGACCCAGTACTTC.